This T cell receptor (beta chain) is from a study of graft-versus-host responses after intestinal transplantation. Study-level background: Multivisceral, liver-intestinal, or isolated intestinal transplants were received by the recipients. Recipients were all induced with anti-thymocyte globulin, then given tacrolimus and steroids for 2 to 3 years.

Looked up from germline, CDR1 is SGDLS and CDR2 is YYNGEE. The CDR3 consists of 15 residues. The V end was cut by 0 bases, the J end by 10 bases, with 14 bases between. Using immunoSEQ multiplex PCR, the repertoire was profiled, and TCRdb retains in-frame clones only, with some absent. The sample carries roughly 110,000 clones, roughly 86% recorded once. Overall study results and limits: Across patients carrying graft-donor T cell macrochimerism, allografts held high graft-versus-host to host-versus-graft clonal ratios. Investigators detected GvH clones in recipient marrow, with some emerging earlier in ileum or blood.

This clone has just a few counts. Its antigen is not identified. The chain combines TRBV9 with TRBJ1-6; no firm D call. Sequenced here: unstimulated CD4+ T cells sorted from spleen or lymph node cells, sampled before transplant. The clonotype originates from a human donor who was the organ donor for an intestinal transplant. In nucleotides, the CDR3 is TGTGCCAGCAGCGTAGGACATCCGTGGGAATCACCCCTCCACTTT. Translated, it gives CASSVGHPWESPLHF.